The subject of this entry is one T cell receptor (beta chain). This sample was taken from a study of low-dose radiotherapy and immunotherapy resistance in tumors. Primers used for first-strand cDNA, a TRAV- and TRBV-specific set, covered both alpha and beta chains. The authors amplified TCRs for roughly 20 PCR cycles with a constant-region primer and a V-primer adapter. Each CDR3 protein is one row after TCRdb ran MiXCR on the reads. The table includes 95,000 to 100,000 distinct CDR3 sequences, around 20% detected once. Time point in this sample: after trial treatment. Treatment given: LDRT plus nivolumab, ipilimumab, low-dose cyclophosphamide and aspirin (RACIN trial). The donors, trial participants, received nivolumab, ipilimumab, aspirin, low-dose cyclophosphamide and low-dose radiotherapy. Eligibility required advanced solid tumors lacking tumor-infiltrating lymphocytes. CDR1 and CDR2 from the germline V gene are SGHTA and FQGNSA. This CDR3 is 15 amino acids long. Between the trimmed V and J ends, which lost 1 base and 4 bases, there was a span of 14 bases.

Sequencing used PBMCs, obtained after low-dose radiotherapy plus immunotherapy. V and J are TRBV7-2 and TRBJ2-7; the D gene is possibly TRBD1 (5 bases). This TCR came from a male donor with prostate cancer. The CDR3 region has the DNA TGTGCCAGCAGCTTAGAGCAGGGTTTTAAATACGAGCAGTACTTC. Its translation is CASSLEQGFKYEQYF.